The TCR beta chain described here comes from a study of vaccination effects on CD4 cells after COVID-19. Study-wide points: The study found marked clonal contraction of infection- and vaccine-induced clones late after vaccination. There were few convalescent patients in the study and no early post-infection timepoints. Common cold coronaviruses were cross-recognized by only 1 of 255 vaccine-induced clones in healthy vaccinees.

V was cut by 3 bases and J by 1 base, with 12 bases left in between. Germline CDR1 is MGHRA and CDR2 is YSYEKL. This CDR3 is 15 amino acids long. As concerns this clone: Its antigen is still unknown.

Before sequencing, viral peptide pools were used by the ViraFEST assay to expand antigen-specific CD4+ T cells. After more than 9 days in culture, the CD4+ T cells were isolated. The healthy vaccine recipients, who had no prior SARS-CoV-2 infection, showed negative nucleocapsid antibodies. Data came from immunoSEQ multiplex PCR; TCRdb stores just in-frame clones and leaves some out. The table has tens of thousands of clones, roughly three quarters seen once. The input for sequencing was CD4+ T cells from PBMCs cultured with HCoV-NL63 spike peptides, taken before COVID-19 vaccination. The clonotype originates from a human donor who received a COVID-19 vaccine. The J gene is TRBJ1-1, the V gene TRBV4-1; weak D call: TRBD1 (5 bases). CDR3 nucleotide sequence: TGCGCCAGCAGCCAGCACCCCCAGGGGAACACTGAAGCTTTCTTT. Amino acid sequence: CASSQHPQGNTEAFF.